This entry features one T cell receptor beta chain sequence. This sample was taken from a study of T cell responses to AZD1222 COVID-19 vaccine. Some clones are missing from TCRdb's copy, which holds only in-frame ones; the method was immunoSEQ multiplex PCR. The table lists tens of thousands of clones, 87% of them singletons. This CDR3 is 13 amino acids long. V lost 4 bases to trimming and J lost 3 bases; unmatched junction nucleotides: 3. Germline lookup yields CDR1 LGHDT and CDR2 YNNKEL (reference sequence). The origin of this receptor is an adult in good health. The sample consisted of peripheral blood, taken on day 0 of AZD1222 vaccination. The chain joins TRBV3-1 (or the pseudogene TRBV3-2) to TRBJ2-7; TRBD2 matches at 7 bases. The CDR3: CASSPSGVYEQYF. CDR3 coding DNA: TGTGCCAGCAGCCCCAGCGGGGTCTACGAGCAGTACTTC.